Presented here are 5 T cell receptor beta chains from one specimen sequenced in a study of CD8 T cells in Susac syndrome. Random hexamers were used to reverse transcribe the RNA input (roughly 0.5 to 1 ug). TCRdb fed the immunoSEQ multiplex PCR reads into MiXCR, producing one record per CDR3 protein. The data show almost 450,000 distinct CDR3 sequences, more than 70% seen once. The sample comprised CD8+ T cells from PBMCs. The receptor set was obtained from a human donor with multiple sclerosis.

V usage is TRBV27 and J usage is TRBJ1-2; D ambiguous. The CDR3 consists of 12 residues. V lost 2 bases, J lost 6 bases, and 7 bases lay in between. From germline, CDR1 is MNHEY and CDR2 SMNVEV (reference sequence). CDR3 nucleotides: TGTGCCAGCAGTTTAGACGGGGATGGCTACACCTTC. This sequence encodes CASSLDGDGYTF.

J is TRBJ2-1 and V is TRBV11-2; tentative D call: TRBD1 (5 bases). Germline-derived CDR1 and CDR2 are SGHAT and FQNNGV. The V end was cut by 1 base, the J end by 8 bases, with 24 bases between. The CDR3 totals 18 residues. The CDR3 reads CASSLVRGSRGRVYEQFF. The CDR3 DNA reads as TGTGCCAGCAGCTTAGTAAGGGGAAGCCGCGGTAGGGTGTATGAGCAGTTCTTC.

This chain connects TRBV28 to TRBJ2-2; D is ambiguous. Germline V gene lookup returns CDR1 MDHEN and CDR2 SYDVKM. This CDR3 region has 14 residues. Trimming took off 2 bases at V and 4 bases at J, with 8 bases between the two ends. The DNA of the CDR3 is TGTGCCAGCAGTTTAGATAAAGTCACCGGGGAGCTGTTTTTT. Protein product: CASSLDKVTGELFF.

This rearrangement joins TRBV20-1 to TRBJ2-1; D may be TRBD1 (5 bases). The CDR3 consists of 14 residues. In germline, CDR1 is DFQATT, CDR2 SNEGSKA (reference sequence). Trimming shortened V by 2 bases and J by 4 bases, and 12 bases separated the two germline ends. CDR3 sequence: CSARSEDIYNEQFF. The CDR3 coding sequence is TGCAGTGCTAGAAGTGAGGACATTTACAATGAGCAGTTCTTC.

The chain employs TRBV7-3 and TRBJ2-3; tentatively, D is TRBD2 (5 bases). Between the trimmed V and J ends, which lost 8 bases and 0 bases, there was a span of 12 bases. This CDR3 has 14 amino acids. Germline values: CDR1 SGHTA, CDR2 FQGTGA. CDR3 DNA: TGTGCCAGCGGTCTAGCCCCTAGCACAGATACGCAGTATTTT. It is translated as CASGLAPSTDTQYF. The full variable domain, completed using reference TRBV7-3 and TRBJ2-3, is GAGVSQTPSNKVTEKGKYVELRCDPISGHTALYWYRQSLGQGPEFLIYFQGTGAADDSGLPNDRFFAVRPEGSVSTLKIQRTERGDSAVYLCASGLAPSTDTQYFGPGTRLTVL.